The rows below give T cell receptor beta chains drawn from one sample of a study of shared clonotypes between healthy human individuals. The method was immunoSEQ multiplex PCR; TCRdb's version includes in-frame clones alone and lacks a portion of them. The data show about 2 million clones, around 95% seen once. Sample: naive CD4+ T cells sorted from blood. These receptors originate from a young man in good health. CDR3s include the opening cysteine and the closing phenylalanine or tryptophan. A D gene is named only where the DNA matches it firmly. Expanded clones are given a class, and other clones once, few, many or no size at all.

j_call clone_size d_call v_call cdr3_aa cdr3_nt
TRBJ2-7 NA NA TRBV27 CASSLSGLVFSYEQYF TGTGCCAGCAGTTTATCGGGCTTAGTTTTCAGCTACGAGCAGTACTTC
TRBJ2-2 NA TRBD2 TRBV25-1 CASSHPPGRGTGELFF TGTGCCAGCAGCCATCCTCCAGGGAGGGGCACCGGGGAGCTGTTTTTT
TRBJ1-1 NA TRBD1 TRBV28 CASLTGQGTEAFF TGTGCCAGCTTAACAGGACAGGGGACTGAAGCTTTCTTT
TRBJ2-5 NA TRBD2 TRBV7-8 CASTLLAGGHKETQYF TGTGCCAGCACCCTTTTAGCGGGAGGCCATAAGGAGACCCAGTACTTC
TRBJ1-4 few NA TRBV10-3 CAISQGSEKLFF TGTGCCATCAGTCAGGGGTCCGAAAAACTGTTTTTT
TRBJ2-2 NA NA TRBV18 CASSPPVGKLFF TGTGCCAGCTCACCACCAGTGGGGAAGCTGTTTTTT
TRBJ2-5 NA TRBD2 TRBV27 CASSLRGLAAPTQYF TGTGCCAGCAGTTTAAGGGGACTAGCGGCTCCGACCCAGTACTTC
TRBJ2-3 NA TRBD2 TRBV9 CASSASAGSTDTQYF TGTGCCAGCAGCGCCTCAGCGGGGAGCACAGATACGCAGTATTTT
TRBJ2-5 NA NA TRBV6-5 CASSRQSEGTQYF TGTGCCAGCAGCCGCCAGTCTGAGGGGACCCAGTACTTC
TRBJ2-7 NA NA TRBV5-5 CASSSNPGTSSYEQYF TGTGCCAGCAGCTCGAATCCCGGGACCAGCTCCTACGAGCAGTACTTC
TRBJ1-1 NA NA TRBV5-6 CASRSLSDTEAFF TGTGCCAGCAGATCCCTTTCGGACACTGAAGCTTTCTTT
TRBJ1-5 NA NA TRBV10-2 CASSGINSNQPQHF TGCGCCAGTTCTGGGATTAATAGCAATCAGCCCCAGCATTTT
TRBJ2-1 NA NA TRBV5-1 CASSLAQTPYNEQFF TGCGCCAGCAGCTTGGCTCAGACCCCCTACAATGAGCAGTTCTTC
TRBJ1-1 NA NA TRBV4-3 CASSQDARHTEAFF TGCGCCAGCAGCCAAGACGCCAGACACACTGAAGCTTTCTTT
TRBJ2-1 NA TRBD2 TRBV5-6 CASSLGLAMKFF TGTGCCAGCAGCTTGGGACTAGCGATGAAGTTCTTC
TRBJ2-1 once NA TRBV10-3 CAISESTGRGEQFF TGTGCCATCAGTGAGTCTACGGGCAGGGGTGAGCAGTTCTTC
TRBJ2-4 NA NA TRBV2 CASSEGRNPKNIQYF TGTGCCAGCAGTGAAGGTAGAAACCCCAAAAACATTCAGTACTTC
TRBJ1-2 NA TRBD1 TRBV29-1 CSVRQPPGQGANYGYTF TGCAGCGTTCGCCAGCCACCGGGACAGGGAGCTAACTATGGCTACACCTTC
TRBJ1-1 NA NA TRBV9 CASSARGGDTEAFF TGTGCCAGCAGCGCGCGGGGAGGGGACACTGAAGCTTTCTTT
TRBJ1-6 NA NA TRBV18 CASSPRGEAYNSPLHF TGTGCCAGCTCACCACGGGGGGAAGCCTATAATTCACCCCTCCACTTT